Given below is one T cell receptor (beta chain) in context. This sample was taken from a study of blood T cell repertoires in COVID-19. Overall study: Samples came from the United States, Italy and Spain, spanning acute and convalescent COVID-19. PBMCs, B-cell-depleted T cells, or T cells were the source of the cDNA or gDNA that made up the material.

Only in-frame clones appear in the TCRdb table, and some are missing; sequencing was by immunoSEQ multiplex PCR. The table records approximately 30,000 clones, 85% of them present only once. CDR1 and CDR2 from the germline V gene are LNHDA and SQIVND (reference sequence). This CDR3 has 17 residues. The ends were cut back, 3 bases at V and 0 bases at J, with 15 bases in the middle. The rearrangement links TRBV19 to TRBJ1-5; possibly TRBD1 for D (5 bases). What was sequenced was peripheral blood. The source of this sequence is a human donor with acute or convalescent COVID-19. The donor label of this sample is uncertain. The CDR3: CASSMGGGAYSNQPQHF. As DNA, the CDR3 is TGTGCCAGTAGTATGGGGGGGGGAGCTTATAGCAATCAGCCCCAGCATTTT.